The source of this T cell receptor (beta chain) is a study of T cells expressing NK-cell markers. TCRdb reworked the 5' RACE reads into one entry per CDR3 protein, no DNA. The specimen's table records roughly 420,000 distinct CDR3 sequences. Germline lookup yields CDR1 SGHAT and CDR2 FQNNGV. This CDR3 region has 15 residues. The specimen sequenced was blood T cells: a sorted CD56 or NKG2C T cell subset, CD4+ or CD8+ T cells, or bulk PBMC T cells (not recorded which). The source is a woman between 18 and 75 years old in good health. The V gene is TRBV11-2, the J gene TRBJ2-1. The CDR3 reads CASRITAFSYNEQFF.